This T cell receptor beta chain was recovered during a study of blood T cells in healthy people across ages. Study conclusions and caveats: Donor CMV infection status was unknown, possibly confounding age-related changes in expanded clonotypes. Unsorted PBMCs prevented conclusive naive versus antigen-experienced comparison. Per million T cells, TCR beta diversity dropped about linearly as age rose.

Extraction of total RNA produced a minimum of 5.5 micrograms from each sample. This clonotype was picked up a small number of times. Its antigen is not known. The germline V and J ends were trimmed by 1 base and 6 bases, with 13 bases remaining between them. The CDR3 sequence is 14 residues long. Per germline, CDR1 SGHTA and CDR2 FQGNSA. Primed by a sample-barcoded 5' primer and a J-beta primer mix, a second PCR proceeded for about 6 to 12 cycles. In TCRdb, the 5' RACE reads were re-called with MiXCR into one record per CDR3 protein. Counted here are hundreds of thousands of distinct CDR3 sequences, about 52% occurring once; the ten biggest clones make up 51%.

The chain recombines TRBV7-2 with TRBJ2-7; D not certain. The specimen sequenced was blood. The origin of this receptor is a man between 60 and 70 years old in good health. CDR3: CASSLGGLNSEQYF. The CDR3 bases are TGTGCCAGCAGCTTAGGGGGATTGAATTCCGAGCAGTACTTC.